A selection of T cell receptor beta chains follows, all from one sample in a study of CD8+CD57+ T cells in acquired aplastic anemia. TCRdb passed the reads through MiXCR, listing each CDR3 protein once. Of 68,000 or so distinct CDR3 sequences in the sample, approximately 51% were seen once. The specimen sequenced was sorted CD4+, CD8+, or CD8+CD57+ T cells (not recorded which) from PBMCs. These receptor sequences come from a human donor in good health, serving as a control. Each CDR3 is given with its conserved first and last residue. D genes are given only for firm matches. Only part of the rows carry a size: once, few, many, or a class if the clone is expanded.

d_call clone_size cdr3_length j_call v_call cdr3_aa cdr3_nt
. . 13 TRBJ1-2 TRBV15 CATSSPQGDGYTF TGTGCCACCAGCAGCCCACAGGGCGATGGCTACACCTTC
. . 14 TRBJ2-1 TRBV2 CASCGVVNYNEQFF TGTGCCAGTTGTGGGGTAGTTAACTACAATGAGCAGTTCTTC
TRBD2 . 14 TRBJ2-7 TRBV9 CASSVGGSSYEQYF TGTGCCAGCAGCGTCGGGGGGAGCTCCTACGAGCAGTACTTC
. once 12 TRBJ1-2 TRBV20-1 CSAPTAARGYTF TGCAGTGCTCCGACAGCTGCCCGTGGCTACACCTTC
. many 13 TRBJ1-1 TRBV7-6 CASSLGGGTEAFF TGTGCCAGCAGCTTAGGTGGGGGCACTGAAGCTTTCTTT
. . 13 TRBJ2-7 TRBV20-1 CSARRDSSYEQYF TGCAGTGCTCGCCGGGACTCATCCTACGAGCAGTACTTC
. few 13 TRBJ1-2 TRBV7-9 CASSFGRSSGYTF TGTGCCAGCAGCTTCGGCAGGTCGTCTGGCTACACCTTC
. many 13 TRBJ1-2 TRBV7-9 CASTFFPGGGYTF TGTGCCAGCACTTTTTTCCCTGGGGGTGGCTACACCTTC
. once 14 TRBJ2-3 TRBV19 CASSIRSFPDTQYF TGTGCCAGTAGTATCAGAAGTTTCCCAGATACGCAGTATTTT
TRBD2 . 15 TRBJ2-7 TRBV15 CATSRTSGGSYEQYF TGTGCCACCAGCAGGACTAGCGGGGGATCCTACGAGCAGTACTTC
. . 14 TRBJ1-4 TRBV2 CASSEQQHNEKLFF TGTGCCAGCAGTGAGCAGCAGCATAATGAAAAACTGTTTTTT
TRBD2 . 15 TRBJ2-5 TRBV5-1 CASSKGAGGPETQYF TGCGCCAGCAGCAAAGGGGCGGGGGGGCCTGAGACCCAGTACTTC
TRBD2 many 15 TRBJ2-7 TRBV6-1 CASSDGLAGSYEQYF TGTGCCAGCAGTGACGGACTAGCGGGTAGCTACGAGCAGTACTTC
. . 13 TRBJ2-3 TRBV7-8 CASSLAVTDTQYF TGTGCCAGCAGCTTAGCGGTTACAGATACGCAGTATTTT
. . 12 TRBJ2-7 TRBV19 CASSLRGGEQYF TGTGCCAGTAGTCTTAGGGGCGGCGAGCAGTACTTC
. . 14 TRBJ1-5 TRBV5-6 CASKKTPSNQPQHF TGTGCCAGCAAAAAAACACCCAGCAATCAGCCCCAGCATTTT
. many 14 TRBJ2-5 TRBV5-5 CASSLGSYQETQYF TGTGCCAGCAGCTTGGGGTCCTACCAAGAGACCCAGTACTTC
. . 14 TRBJ2-5 TRBV15 CATSKGSGPETQYF TGTGCCACCAGCAAGGGGAGCGGTCCGGAGACCCAGTACTTC
TRBD2 . 13 TRBJ2-7 TRBV5-4 CASSFGLAYEQYF TGTGCCAGCAGCTTTGGACTAGCCTACGAGCAGTACTTC
. . 12 TRBJ1-4 TRBV15 CATSLRREKLFF TGTGCCACCAGCTTGAGAAGAGAAAAACTGTTTTTT
. many 15 TRBJ1-2 TRBV6-1 CASSEGQATVYGYTF TGTGCCAGCAGTGAAGGACAGGCAACGGTCTATGGCTACACCTTC
TRBD1 once 15 TRBJ2-1 TRBV7-6 CASSLGTVRYIEQSF TGTGCCAGCAGCTTGGGGACAGTCCGTTACATTGAGCAGTCCTTC
. . 14 TRBJ1-1 TRBV5-1 CASSFDPRNTEAFF TGCGCCAGCAGCTTCGATCCGAGGAACACTGAAGCTTTCTTT
. . 12 TRBJ2-7 TRBV7-9 CASSEETTEQYF TGTGCCAGCAGCGAAGAGACCACGGAGCAGTACTTT
. . 15 TRBJ1-2 TRBV7-2 CASSRSARHNYGYTF TGTGCCAGCAGCCGAAGTGCCAGACATAACTATGGCTACACCTTC
. many 15 TRBJ2-3 TRBV7-8 CASSLVSGYTDTQYF TGTGCCAGCAGCTTAGTTAGCGGCTACACAGATACGCAGTATTTT